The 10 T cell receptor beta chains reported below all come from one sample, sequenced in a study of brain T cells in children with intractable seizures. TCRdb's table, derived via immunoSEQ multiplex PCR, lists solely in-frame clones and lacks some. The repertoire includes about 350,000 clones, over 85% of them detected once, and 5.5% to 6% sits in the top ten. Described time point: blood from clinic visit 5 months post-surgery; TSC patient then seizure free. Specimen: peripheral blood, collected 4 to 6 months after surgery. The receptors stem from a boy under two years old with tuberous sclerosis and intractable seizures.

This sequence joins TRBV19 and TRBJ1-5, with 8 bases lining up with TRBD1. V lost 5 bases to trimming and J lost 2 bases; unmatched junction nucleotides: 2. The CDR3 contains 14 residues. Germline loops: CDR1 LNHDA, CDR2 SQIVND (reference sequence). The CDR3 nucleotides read TGTGCCAGTAGTTCACAGGGGGGCAATCAGCCCCAGCATTTT. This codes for CASSSQGGNQPQHF.

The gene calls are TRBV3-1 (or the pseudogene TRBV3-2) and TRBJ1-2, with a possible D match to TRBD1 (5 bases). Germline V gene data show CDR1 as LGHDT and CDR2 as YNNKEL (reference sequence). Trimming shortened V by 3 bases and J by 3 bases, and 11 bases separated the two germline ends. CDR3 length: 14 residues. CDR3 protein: CASSHRTGDYGYTF. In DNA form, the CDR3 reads TGTGCCAGCAGCCATCGCACAGGAGACTATGGCTACACCTTC.

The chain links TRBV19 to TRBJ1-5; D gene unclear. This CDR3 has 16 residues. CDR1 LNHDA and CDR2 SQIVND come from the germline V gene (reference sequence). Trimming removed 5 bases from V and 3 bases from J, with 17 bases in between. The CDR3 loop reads CASSSKTPAPNQPQHF. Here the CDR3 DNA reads TGTGCCAGTAGTTCGAAGACCCCGGCCCCCAATCAGCCCCAGCATTTT.

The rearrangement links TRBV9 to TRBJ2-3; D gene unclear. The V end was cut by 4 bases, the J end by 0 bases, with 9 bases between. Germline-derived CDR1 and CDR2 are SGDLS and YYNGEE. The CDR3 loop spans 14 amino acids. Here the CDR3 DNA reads TGTGCCAGCAGCCAAGAAACTAGCACAGATACGCAGTATTTT. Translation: CASSQETSTDTQYF. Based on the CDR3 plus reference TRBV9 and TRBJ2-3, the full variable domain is DSGVTQTPKHLITATGQRVTLRCSPRSGDLSVYWYQQSLDQGLQFLIQYYNGEERAKGNILERFSAQQFPDLHSELNLSSLELGDSALYFCASSQETSTDTQYFGPGTRLTVL.

In DNA form, the CDR3 reads TGTGCCACCATTTTTCTGCAACAGGGTGGGAGAGAGCAGTACTTC. It encodes CATIFLQQGGREQYF. J is TRBJ2-7 and V is TRBV24-1; D may be TRBD1 (6 bases). The V and J ends lost 8 bases and 7 bases respectively, with 23 bases between them. The CDR3 covers 15 residues. CDR1 and CDR2 (germline): KGHDR, SFDVKD.

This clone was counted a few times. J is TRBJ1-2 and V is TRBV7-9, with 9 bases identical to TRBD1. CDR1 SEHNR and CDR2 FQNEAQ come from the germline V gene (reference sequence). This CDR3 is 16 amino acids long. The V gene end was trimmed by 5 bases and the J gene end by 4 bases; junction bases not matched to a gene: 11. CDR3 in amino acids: CASSPNVQGAGYGYTF. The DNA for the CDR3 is TGTGCCAGCAGCCCGAACGTACAGGGGGCGGGCTATGGCTACACCTTC.

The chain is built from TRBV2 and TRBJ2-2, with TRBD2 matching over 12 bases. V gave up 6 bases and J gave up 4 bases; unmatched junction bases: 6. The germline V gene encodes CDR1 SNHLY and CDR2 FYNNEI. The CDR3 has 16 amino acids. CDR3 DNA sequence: TGTGCCAGCAGGCCTACTAGCGGGAGGTCCACCGGGGAGCTGTTTTTT. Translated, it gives CASRPTSGRSTGELFF.

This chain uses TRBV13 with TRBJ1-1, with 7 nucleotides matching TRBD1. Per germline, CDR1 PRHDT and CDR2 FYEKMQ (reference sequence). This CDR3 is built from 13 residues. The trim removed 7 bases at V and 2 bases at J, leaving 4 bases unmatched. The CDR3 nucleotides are TGTGCCAGCAACGGAGGGGGCAACACTGAAGCTTTCTTT. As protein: CASNGGGNTEAFF.

DNA of the CDR3: TGTGCCAGCAACGCCAGGGGTACATCGGGAGGCTACACCTTC. This translates into CASNARGTSGGYTF. The chain has TRBV6-5 and TRBJ1-2, with D possibly being TRBD1 (6 bases). V was trimmed by 7 bases and J by 8 bases, leaving 20 bases between them. Per the germline V gene, CDR1 is MNHEY and CDR2 is SVGAGI. The CDR3 sequence is 14 residues long.

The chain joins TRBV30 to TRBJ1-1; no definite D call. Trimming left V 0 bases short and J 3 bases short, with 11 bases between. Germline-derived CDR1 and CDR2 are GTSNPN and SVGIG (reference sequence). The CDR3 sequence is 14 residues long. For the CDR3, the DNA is TGTGCCTGGAGTGTACTTAGAGCAGACACTGAAGCTTTCTTT. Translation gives CAWSVLRADTEAFF.